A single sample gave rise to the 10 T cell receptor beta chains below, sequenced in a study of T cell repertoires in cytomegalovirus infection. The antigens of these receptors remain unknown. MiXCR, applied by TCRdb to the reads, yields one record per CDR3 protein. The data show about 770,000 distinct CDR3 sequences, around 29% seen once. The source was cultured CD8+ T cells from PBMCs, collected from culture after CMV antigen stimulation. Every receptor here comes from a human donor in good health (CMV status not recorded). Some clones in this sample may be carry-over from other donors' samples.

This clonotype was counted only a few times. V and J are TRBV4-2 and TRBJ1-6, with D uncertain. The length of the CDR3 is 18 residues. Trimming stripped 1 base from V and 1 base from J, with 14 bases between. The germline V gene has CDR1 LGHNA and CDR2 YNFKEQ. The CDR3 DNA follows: TGTGCCAGCAGCCAAGCGATGAATTCTGGGTCCTATAATTCACCCCTCCACTTT. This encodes CASSQAMNSGSYNSPLHF.

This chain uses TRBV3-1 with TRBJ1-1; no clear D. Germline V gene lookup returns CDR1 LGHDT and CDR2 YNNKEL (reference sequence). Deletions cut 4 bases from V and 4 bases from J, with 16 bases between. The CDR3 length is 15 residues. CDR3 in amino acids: CASSRTRASATEAFF. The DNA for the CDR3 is TGTGCCAGCAGCCGCACACGGGCCTCCGCCACTGAAGCTTTCTTT.

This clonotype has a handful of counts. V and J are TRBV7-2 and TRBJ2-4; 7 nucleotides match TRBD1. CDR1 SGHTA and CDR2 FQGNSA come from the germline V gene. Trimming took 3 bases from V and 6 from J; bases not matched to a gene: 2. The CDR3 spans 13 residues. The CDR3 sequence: CASSLDRLNIQYF. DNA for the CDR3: TGTGCCAGCAGCTTGGACAGGTTAAACATTCAGTACTTC.

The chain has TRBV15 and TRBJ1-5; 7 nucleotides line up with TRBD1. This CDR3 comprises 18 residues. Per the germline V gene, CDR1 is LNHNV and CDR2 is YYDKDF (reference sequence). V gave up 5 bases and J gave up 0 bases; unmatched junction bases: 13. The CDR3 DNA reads TGTGCCACCAGCTCCAGCCGGGACAGAACTGATAGCAATCAGCCCCAGCATTTT. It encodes CATSSSRDRTDSNQPQHF.

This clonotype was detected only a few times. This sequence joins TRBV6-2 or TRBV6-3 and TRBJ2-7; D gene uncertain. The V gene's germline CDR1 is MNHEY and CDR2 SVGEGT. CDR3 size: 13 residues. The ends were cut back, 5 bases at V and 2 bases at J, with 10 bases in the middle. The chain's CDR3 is CASSGSSAYEQYV. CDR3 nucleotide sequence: TGTGCCAGCAGTGGCTCATCTGCCTACGAGCAGTACGTC.

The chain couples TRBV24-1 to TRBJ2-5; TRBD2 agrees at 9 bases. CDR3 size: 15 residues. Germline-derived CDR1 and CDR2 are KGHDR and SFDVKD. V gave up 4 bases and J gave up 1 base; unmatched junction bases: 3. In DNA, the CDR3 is TGTGCCACCAGTGACAGCGGGGGGCGCCAAGAGACCCAGTACTTC. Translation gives CATSDSGGRQETQYF.

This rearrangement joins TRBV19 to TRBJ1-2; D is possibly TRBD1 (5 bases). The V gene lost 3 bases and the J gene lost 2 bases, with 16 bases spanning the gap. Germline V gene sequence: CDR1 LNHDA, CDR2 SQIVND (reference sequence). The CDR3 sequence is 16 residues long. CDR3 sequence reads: CASSISRQYINYGYTF. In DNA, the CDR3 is TGTGCCAGTAGTATCTCGAGACAGTACATAAACTATGGCTACACCTTC.

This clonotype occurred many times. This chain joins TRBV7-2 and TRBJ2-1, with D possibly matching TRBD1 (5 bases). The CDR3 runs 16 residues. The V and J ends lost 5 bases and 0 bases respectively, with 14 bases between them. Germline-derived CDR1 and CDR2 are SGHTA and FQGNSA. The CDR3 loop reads CASSADRRSSYNEQFF. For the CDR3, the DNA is TGTGCCAGCAGCGCCGACAGACGAAGCTCCTACAATGAGCAGTTCTTC.

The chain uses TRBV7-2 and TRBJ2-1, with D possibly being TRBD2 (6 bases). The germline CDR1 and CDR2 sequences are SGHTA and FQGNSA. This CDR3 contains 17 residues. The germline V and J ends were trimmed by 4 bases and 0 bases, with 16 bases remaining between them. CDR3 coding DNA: TGTGCCAGCAGCTCAACGGCGGGGTTTAGCTCCTACAATGAGCAGTTCTTC. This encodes CASSSTAGFSSYNEQFF.

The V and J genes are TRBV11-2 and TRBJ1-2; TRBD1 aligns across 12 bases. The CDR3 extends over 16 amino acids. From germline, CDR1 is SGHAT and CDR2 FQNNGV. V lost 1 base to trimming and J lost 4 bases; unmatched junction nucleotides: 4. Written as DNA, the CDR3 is TGTGCCAGCAGCTTAGCCGGGACAGGGGGCTTCTATGGCTACACCTTC. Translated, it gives CASSLAGTGGFYGYTF. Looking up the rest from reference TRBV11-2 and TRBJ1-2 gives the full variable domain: EAGVAQSPRYKIIEKRQSVAFWCNPISGHATLYWYQQILGQGPKLLIQFQNNGVVDDSQLPKDRFSAERLKGVDSTLKIQPAKLEDSAVYLCASSLAGTGGFYGYTFGSGTRLTVV.